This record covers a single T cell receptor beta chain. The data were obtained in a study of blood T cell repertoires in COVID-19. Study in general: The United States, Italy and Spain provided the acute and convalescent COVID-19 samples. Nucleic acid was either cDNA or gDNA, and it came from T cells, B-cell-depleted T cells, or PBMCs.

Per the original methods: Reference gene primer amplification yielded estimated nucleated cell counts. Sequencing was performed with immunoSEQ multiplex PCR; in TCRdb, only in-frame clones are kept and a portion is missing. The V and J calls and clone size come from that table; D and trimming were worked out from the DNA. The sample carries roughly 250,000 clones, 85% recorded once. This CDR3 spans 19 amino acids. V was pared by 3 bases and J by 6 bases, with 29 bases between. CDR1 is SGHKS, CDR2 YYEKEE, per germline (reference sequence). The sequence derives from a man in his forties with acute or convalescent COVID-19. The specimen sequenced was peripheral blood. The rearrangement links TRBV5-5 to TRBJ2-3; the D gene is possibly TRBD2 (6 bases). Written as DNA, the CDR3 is TGTGCCAGCAGCTCCGAACAGAAGGCACTAGCAGGGACGGAGGATACGCAGTATTTT. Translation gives CASSSEQKALAGTEDTQYF.